The sequence of this TCR beta chain was determined in a study of tumor T cells in aggressive B-cell lymphoma. Assay used: immunoSEQ multiplex PCR; TCRdb lists only in-frame clones, some missing. The top ten clones hold 3% to 4% of a sample with 6,600 or so clones, nearly 90% of them seen once. This TCR was sampled from an adult with diffuse large B cell lymphoma. Some clones in this sample may be carry-over from other donors' samples. The sample comprised tumor tissue.

CDR3 sequence: CASSQKRTENEKLFF. CDR3 coding DNA: TGTGCCAGCAGCCAAAAAAGGACAGAAAATGAAAAACTGTTTTTT. The gene calls are TRBV4-2 and TRBJ1-4, with a possible D match to TRBD1 (6 bases). CDR1 is LGHNA and CDR2 is YNFKEQ in the germline V gene. V lost 2 bases, J lost 5 bases, and 12 bases lay in between. This CDR3 is 15 amino acids long.